This TCR beta chain was observed in a study of T cells after yellow fever vaccination. Regarding the study as a whole: The CD4 compartment and the CD8 compartment contained a small share of clonotypes in common. Researchers report a weaker secondary response that nonetheless peaked faster, day 5 versus 15.

V was pared by 0 bases and J by 4 bases, with 8 bases between. Germline V lookup: CDR1 SGHAT, CDR2 FQNNGV. The CDR3 spans 14 residues. This clonotype was seen just once. Its cognate antigen is unknown. TCR cDNA, made by 5'RACE template switching, carried an added universal primer site and UMIs. MiXCR was run by TCRdb on the 5' RACE reads, yielding one entry per CDR3 protein. The sample holds 450,000 to 550,000 distinct CDR3 sequences; over 15% are singletons and the top ten take roughly an eighth. The sequence was obtained from a young man who received the YFV17D yellow fever vaccine. This chain joins TRBV11-2 and TRBJ2-3; D is unresolved. The sample here was PBMCs, taken 15 days after the yellow fever booster vaccination. Here the CDR3 DNA reads TGTGCCAGCAGCTTAGATCCCCCCCCAGATACGCAGTATTTT. This translates into CASSLDPPPDTQYF.